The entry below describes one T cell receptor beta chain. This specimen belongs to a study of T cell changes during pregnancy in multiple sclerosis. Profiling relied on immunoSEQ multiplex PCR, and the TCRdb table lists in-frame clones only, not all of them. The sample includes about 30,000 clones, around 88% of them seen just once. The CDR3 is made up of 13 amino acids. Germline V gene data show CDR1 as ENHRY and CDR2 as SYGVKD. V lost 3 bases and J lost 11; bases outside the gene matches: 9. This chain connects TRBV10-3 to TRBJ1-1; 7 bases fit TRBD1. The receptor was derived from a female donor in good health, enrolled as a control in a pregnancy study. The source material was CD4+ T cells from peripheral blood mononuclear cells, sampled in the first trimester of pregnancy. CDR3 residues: CAISEEGAADAFF. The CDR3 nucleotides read TGTGCCATCAGTGAAGAGGGGGCGGCGGATGCTTTCTTT.